Reported below is one TCR beta chain. Its antigen is still unknown. On average, the one heparinised blood draw given by each donor was roughly 100 mL. Sorting with CD45RO/CCR7/CD25/CD127/CD95/CD27 yielded naive, central memory, regulatory and stem-like memory CD4+ cells. CDR3 length: 16 residues. Trimming removed 0 bases from V and 7 bases from J, with 13 bases in between. Germline lookup yields CDR1 ENHRY and CDR2 SYGVKD. TCRB transcripts that were expressed got sequenced, as all of the isolated RNA had been reverse transcribed. TCRdb's table, derived via immunoSEQ multiplex PCR, lists solely in-frame clones and lacks some. In the table there are a few hundred thousand clones, roughly 9.8% of which are singletons. The data were obtained in a study of beta chain features in type 1 diabetes. Study-level findings and limits: TCRB repertoires of naive, central memory and Treg cells appeared more similar among patients than among healthy donors. The study left unresolved whether HLA type influences TCRB rearrangement. Moderate yet significant TCRB CDR3 shortening was seen in Type 1 diabetes patients in all four CD4+ subsets.

This clonotype was obtained from a man aged 30-40 years with type 1 diabetes. Sequenced input: central memory CD4+ T cells from blood. The V and J genes are TRBV10-3 and TRBJ1-6, with D perhaps matching TRBD1 (6 bases). The CDR3 reads CAISESKGGGNSPLHF. The CDR3 coding sequence is TGTGCCATCAGTGAGTCGAAGGGGGGAGGAAATTCACCCCTCCACTTT.